The rows below give T cell receptor beta chains drawn from one sample of a study of blood T cell repertoires in COVID-19. TCRdb keeps only in-frame clones here, not all; method: immunoSEQ multiplex PCR. The data contain about 300,000 clones, approximately 90% of them seen just once; the ten biggest clones take up about 2%. The sample comprised peripheral blood. All receptors come from a woman in her thirties with COVID-19, enrolled during active disease. CDR3s include the opening cysteine and the closing phenylalanine or tryptophan. The order of the fields is V gene, J gene, CDR3 protein.

v_call: TRBV5-1; j_call: TRBJ1-1; cdr3_aa: CASSLGRVNTEAFF
v_call: TRBV25-1; j_call: TRBJ1-1; cdr3_aa: CASSDPGQGKNTEAFF
v_call: TRBV5-4; j_call: TRBJ2-3; cdr3_aa: CAITADRGVTDTQYF
v_call: TRBV7-8; j_call: TRBJ2-7; cdr3_aa: CASSLDFGSLIPYEQYF
v_call: TRBV4-1; j_call: TRBJ1-2; cdr3_aa: CASSQGGSNYGYTF
v_call: TRBV21-1; j_call: TRBJ2-1; cdr3_aa: CASSSKNDSLRVNEQFF
v_call: TRBV3-1/TRBV3-2; j_call: TRBJ1-2; cdr3_aa: CASGEDRGGGYTF
v_call: TRBV7-6; j_call: TRBJ2-1; cdr3_aa: CASSLDRGTYNEQFF
v_call: TRBV2; j_call: TRBJ1-1; cdr3_aa: CASSNQGQLNTEAFF
v_call: TRBV7-9; j_call: TRBJ2-1; cdr3_aa: CASSPGLAGWSSYNEQFF
v_call: TRBV11-2; j_call: TRBJ2-1; cdr3_aa: CASSPRGTTSYNEQFF
v_call: TRBV18; j_call: TRBJ1-1; cdr3_aa: CASSPPLGLTGTEAFF
v_call: TRBV5-1; j_call: TRBJ1-2; cdr3_aa: CASSLIGSGRGYTF
v_call: TRBV5-1; j_call: TRBJ1-1; cdr3_aa: CASSSPNTEAFF
v_call: TRBV18; j_call: TRBJ2-7; cdr3_aa: CASSTTGGEVPYEQYF
v_call: TRBV5-4; j_call: TRBJ2-7; cdr3_aa: CASSGTGLGEQYF
v_call: TRBV5-1; j_call: TRBJ2-7; cdr3_aa: CASSPLTSSANYEQYF